The next 14 T cell receptor beta chains were all read from a single sample in a study of identifying expanded T cells in peripheral blood. Data came from immunoSEQ multiplex PCR; TCRdb stores just in-frame clones and leaves some out. The data hold 60,000 to 70,000 clones, with under 85% observed a single time. The sequencing sample was made of blood. All receptors derive from a person aged 18 to 75 in good health.

This clone has more than one count but fewer than ten. This chain joins TRBV27 and TRBJ2-3; no reliable D call. The V end lost 2 bases, the J end lost 6 bases, and 18 bases lay between the germline ends. The CDR3 has 16 residues. From germline, CDR1 is MNHEY and CDR2 SMNVEV (reference sequence). CDR3 residues: CASSLRPLAAHDTQYF. The CDR3 DNA is TGTGCCAGCAGTTTACGACCCTTAGCAGCTCACGATACGCAGTATTTT.

The chain carries TRBV19 and TRBJ2-3; 8 nucleotides match TRBD2. Germline V gives CDR1 LNHDA, CDR2 SQIVND (reference sequence). The CDR3 covers 14 residues. V lost 10 bases to trimming and J lost 4 bases; unmatched junction nucleotides: 10. The CDR3 protein is CATLGLEGADTQYF. The CDR3 DNA follows: TGTGCCACCCTGGGACTAGAGGGCGCAGATACGCAGTATTTT.

This clone is a singleton in its sample. V and J are TRBV18 and TRBJ1-1; D not certain. Germline CDR1 is KGHSH and CDR2 is LQKENI. This CDR3 contains 13 residues. Trimming shortened V by 1 base and J by 3 bases, and 6 bases separated the two germline ends. The CDR3 sequence is CASSPRRDTEAFF. For the CDR3, the DNA is TGTGCCAGCTCACCACGGCGGGACACTGAAGCTTTCTTT.

The V and J genes are TRBV5-1 and TRBJ2-2; 8 bases agree with TRBD1. From germline, CDR1 is SGHRS and CDR2 YFSETQ. This CDR3 contains 14 residues. Trimming took 6 bases from V and 5 from J; bases not matched to a gene: 6. This chain's CDR3 is CASKTGDSTGELFF. CDR3 coding DNA: TGCGCCAGCAAGACAGGGGACAGTACCGGGGAGCTGTTTTTT. Filled out from reference TRBV5-1 and TRBJ2-2, the complete variable domain reads KAGVTQTPRYLIKTRGQQVTLSCSPISGHRSVSWYQQTPGQGLQFLFEYFSETQRNKGNFPGRFSGRQFSNSRSEMNVSTLELGDSALYLCASKTGDSTGELFFGEGSRLTVL.

The count of this clone is one. The chain links TRBV7-9 to TRBJ1-2; D is ambiguous. Trimming stripped 0 bases from V and 6 bases from J, with 11 bases between. Germline loops: CDR1 SEHNR, CDR2 FQNEAQ (reference sequence). The CDR3 extends over 14 amino acids. The CDR3 DNA reads TGTGCCAGCAGCTTAGCCGTCCCTTTGGATGGCTACACCTTC. This encodes CASSLAVPLDGYTF.

This rearrangement joins TRBV28 to TRBJ1-5; D is perhaps TRBD1 (6 bases). The CDR3 runs to 18 residues. Germline-derived CDR1 and CDR2 are MDHEN and SYDVKM. Trimming took off 6 bases at V and 15 bases at J, with 36 bases between the two ends. CDR3 bases: TGTGCCAGCAGCCTTCCAGAAACAGGGACACCCAACTTTATCCCGTGGCATTTT. Protein sequence: CASSLPETGTPNFIPWHF.

V is TRBV4-3 and J is TRBJ2-1; the D gene is possibly TRBD2 (6 bases). Germline V gene sequence: CDR1 LGHNA, CDR2 YSLEER. The V and J ends lost 3 bases and 0 bases respectively, with 15 bases between them. There are 17 residues in the CDR3. The CDR3 region has the DNA TGCGCCAGCAGCCAGTTTATTAGCGGAAGCTCCTACAATGAGCAGTTCTTC. Its protein product is CASSQFISGSSYNEQFF.

The rearrangement links TRBV14 to TRBJ2-5; D is undetermined. Trimming stripped 1 base from V and 3 bases from J, with 15 bases between. The germline V gene has CDR1 SGHDN and CDR2 FVKESK. This CDR3 comprises 16 residues. The CDR3 region has the DNA TGTGCCAGCAGCCAAGTCGGTCTCCATTATAAAGAGACCCAGTACTTC. Translated: CASSQVGLHYKETQYF.

The chain combines TRBV2 with TRBJ2-6; D may be TRBD1 (5 bases). This CDR3 spans 15 amino acids. Trimming pared 5 bases from V and 0 bases from J, leaving 8 bases between. The germline CDR1 and CDR2 sequences are SNHLY and FYNNEI. The CDR3 reads CASSSGASGANVLTF. Written as DNA, the CDR3 is TGTGCCAGCAGTTCTGGGGCCTCTGGGGCCAACGTCCTGACTTTC.

V gene TRBV6-5 combines with J gene TRBJ1-1; D unclear. The CDR3 is 12 residues long. Germline CDR1 reads MNHEY; CDR2 reads SVGAGI. V lost 8 bases to trimming and J lost 4 bases, with 11 bases between them. CDR3 nucleotides: TGTGCCAGCTACGGAGGACGCACTGAAGCTTTCTTT. This codes for CASYGGRTEAFF.

The chain has TRBV19 and TRBJ1-1; D gene uncertain. Trimming removed 2 bases from V and 3 bases from J, with 10 bases in between. The germline gives CDR1 LNHDA, CDR2 SQIVND (reference sequence). The CDR3 totals 14 residues. CDR3 bases: TGTGCCAGTAGTATACAAGGAACGGACACTGAAGCTTTCTTT. Amino acid sequence: CASSIQGTDTEAFF.

Points on this clone: Mismatch with germline at one junction end may stem from a read error. V is TRBV13 and J is TRBJ1-1; 7 bases line up with TRBD1. This CDR3 is built from 15 residues. The germline V gene has CDR1 PRHDT and CDR2 FYEKMQ (reference sequence). CDR3 in DNA: TGTGCCAGCAGCCTAGGGGGCCCGATGAACACTGAAGCTTTCTTT. As protein: CASSLGGPMNTEAFF.

The gene calls are TRBV4-3 and TRBJ2-5; D is undetermined. The CDR3 extends over 14 amino acids. Per the germline V gene, CDR1 is LGHNA and CDR2 is YSLEER. Trimming took off 4 bases at V and 2 bases at J, with 11 bases between the two ends. CDR3 in amino acids: CASSPTPGQETQYF. The CDR3 DNA sequence: TGCGCCAGCAGCCCCACCCCGGGTCAAGAGACCCAGTACTTC.

V gene TRBV4-1 combines with J gene TRBJ2-5, with D unclear. This CDR3 has 19 amino acids. The germline gives CDR1 MGHRA, CDR2 YSYEKL. The V and J ends lost 4 bases and 0 bases respectively, with 24 bases between them. CDR3 DNA sequence: TGCGCCAGCAGCCTCTATTCCCCCCTCAACTCACGGTACCAAGAGACCCAGTACTTC. Translation: CASSLYSPLNSRYQETQYF.